These 6 T cell receptor beta chains were all obtained from the same sample, sequenced in a study of OX40 agonist ivuxolimab in advanced cancers. The method was immunoSEQ multiplex PCR; TCRdb's version includes in-frame clones alone and lacks a portion of them. This table holds 80,000 or so clones, over 85% found once. The sample here was CD4+ or CD8+ T cells sorted from blood, taken in a trial of the OX40 agonist ivuxolimab. The source is an adult with an advanced solid tumor such as melanoma, head and neck, liver or kidney cancer.

The V call is TRBV6-1, the J call TRBJ1-5, with unresolved D. Deletions cut 8 bases from V and 3 bases from J, with 11 bases between. Per the germline V gene, CDR1 is MNHNS and CDR2 is SASEGT. This CDR3 is 13 amino acids long. The CDR3 nucleotides read TGTGCCAGCGGCAAACAAGACAATCAGCCCCAGCATTTT. Protein sequence: CASGKQDNQPQHF.

The chain carries TRBV28 and TRBJ1-1; weak D call: TRBD1 (5 bases). Per germline, CDR1 MDHEN and CDR2 SYDVKM. The CDR3 has 16 amino acids. V lost 1 base to trimming and J lost 0 bases, with 12 bases between them. The DNA of the CDR3 is TGTGCCAGCAGTTTATTTCCTGACAGCATGAACACTGAAGCTTTCTTT. Translated, it gives CASSLFPDSMNTEAFF.

The chain uses TRBV5-1 and TRBJ1-2; TRBD1 is a possible D gene (5 bases). This CDR3 spans 15 amino acids. V was shortened by 0 bases and J by 4 bases, with 13 bases between the two germline ends. Germline lookup yields CDR1 SGHRS and CDR2 YFSETQ. CDR3 protein: CASSLEGRDGYGYTF. DNA for the CDR3: TGCGCCAGCAGCTTGGAGGGCAGGGATGGCTATGGCTACACCTTC.

J is TRBJ2-7 and V is TRBV28, with 7 bases identical to TRBD2. Trimming took 5 bases from V and 5 from J; bases not matched to a gene: 9. This CDR3 is built from 14 residues. CDR1 and CDR2 (germline): MDHEN, SYDVKM. CDR3 residues: CASSPAGTLDEQYF. CDR3 sequence (DNA): TGTGCCAGCAGTCCAGCGGGGACCCTGGACGAGCAGTACTTC. The variable domain in full, completed from reference TRBV28 and TRBJ2-7, reads DVKVTQSSRYLVKRTGEKVFLECVQDMDHENMFWYRQDPGLGLRLIYFSYDVKMKEKGDIPEGYSVSREKKERFSLILESASTNQTSMYLCASSPAGTLDEQYFGPGTRLTVT.

The CDR3 sequence: CASSPLRTGGGYGYTF. In nucleotides, the CDR3 is TGTGCCAGTAGTCCCTTAAGGACAGGGGGGGGCTATGGCTACACCTTC. The rearrangement joins TRBV19 to TRBJ1-2; 10 nucleotides match TRBD1. Germline assignment: CDR1 LNHDA and CDR2 SQIVND (reference sequence). The CDR3 consists of 16 residues. Trimming at V came to 5 bases and at J to 4 bases, leaving 10 bases not matched to a gene.

The gene calls are TRBV11-2 and TRBJ1-2; no firm D call. Germline V CDR1 and CDR2: SGHAT, FQNNGV. The CDR3 runs 18 residues. V was cut by 5 bases and J by 0 bases, with 22 bases left in between. The CDR3 reads CASSPRREAYDANYGYTF. In DNA, the CDR3 is TGTGCCAGCAGCCCCCGGCGGGAGGCTTACGACGCTAACTATGGCTACACCTTC.